What follows are 24 T cell receptor beta chains derived from one specimen sequenced in a study of T cell repertoires in cytomegalovirus infection. TCRdb re-analysed the reads in MiXCR, keeping a single row per CDR3 protein. The sample holds over 450,000 distinct CDR3 sequences, 11% seen once. Sequencing was done on a sample of PBMCs. The receptors originated from a human donor in good health (CMV status not recorded). Some clones in this sample may be carry-over from other donors' samples.

This clonotype has at least ten counts. The genes are TRBV10-3 and TRBJ1-2, with D hard to call. The V gene's germline CDR1 is ENHRY and CDR2 SYGVKD. This CDR3 has 13 amino acids. V was trimmed by 5 bases and J by 1 base, leaving 8 bases between them. The CDR3 bases are TGTGCCATCAGTTCCGGCCTTAACTATGGCTACACCTTC. Amino acid sequence: CAISSGLNYGYTF.

Ten or more counts support this clonotype. The chain has TRBV7-2 and TRBJ1-4, with D hard to call. V lost 2 bases and J 5 bases, leaving 6 bases between the germline ends. The CDR3 consists of 13 residues. Germline CDR1 and CDR2: SGHTA and FQGNSA. The CDR3 DNA follows: TGTGCCAGCAGCTTAAAACAAAATGAAAAACTGTTTTTT. Its protein product is CASSLKQNEKLFF.

This clonotype appeared many times. This sequence joins TRBV19 and TRBJ1-5; TRBD1 matches at 8 bases. The germline gives CDR1 LNHDA, CDR2 SQIVND (reference sequence). The CDR3 loop spans 15 amino acids. V was pared by 5 bases and J by 6 bases, with 9 bases of the junction left unmatched. Written as DNA, the CDR3 is TGTGCCAGTAGTTCTGCCGGGACAGGCGGTCAGCCCCAGCATTTT. It encodes CASSSAGTGGQPQHF.

Only a few counts were recorded for this clonotype. V is TRBV20-1 and J is TRBJ1-1, with 7 positions matching TRBD1. V lost 4 bases to trimming and J lost 5 bases; unmatched junction nucleotides: 1. Looked up from germline, CDR1 is DFQATT and CDR2 is SNEGSKA (reference sequence). This CDR3 has 11 residues. For the CDR3, the DNA is TGCAGTGCTACGACAGGGACTGAAGCTTTCTTT. Amino acid sequence: CSATTGTEAFF.

Ten or more counts support this clonotype. The rearrangement links TRBV29-1 to TRBJ2-3; D call uncertain. CDR3 length equals 14 residues. Trimming left V 0 bases short and J 3 bases short, with 10 bases between. The germline CDR1 and CDR2 sequences are SQVTM and ANQGSEA. The CDR3 reads CSVEEGPMTDTQYF. In nucleotides, the CDR3 is TGCAGCGTTGAAGAAGGACCGATGACAGATACGCAGTATTTT.

This clonotype was detected ten times or more. This rearrangement joins TRBV12-3 or TRBV12-4 to TRBJ1-4; D not resolved. Trimming removed 6 bases from V and 4 bases from J, with 6 bases in between. CDR3 length: 12 amino acids. The CDR3 protein is CASRGSNEKLFF. CDR3 nucleotide sequence: TGTGCCAGCAGGGGGAGTAATGAAAAACTGTTTTTT.

Concerning this clonotype itself: A much larger clone lies one base from this, so it may be a read error. The rearrangement joins TRBV4-1 to TRBJ2-1; 7 bases map to TRBD2. The J call may be in error: the DNA end matches TRBJ2-7 better. This CDR3 region has 17 residues. Germline CDR1 reads MGHRA; CDR2 reads YSYEKL. In DNA form, the CDR3 reads TGCGCCAGCAGCCAAGGACCTTCGGGAGGCCCTTACAATGAGCAGTACTTC. Translation: CASSQGPSGGPYNEQYF.

In this sample, this clonotype turned up many times. This chain uses TRBV7-3 with TRBJ2-2, with D uncertain. The CDR3 loop spans 15 amino acids. V dropped 2 bases and J dropped 10 bases, with 17 bases sitting between them. Germline CDR1 is SGHTA and CDR2 is FQGTGA. The CDR3: CASSLGSQASEELFF. The CDR3 DNA is TGTGCCAGCAGCTTAGGGTCGCAAGCTAGTGAGGAGCTGTTTTTT.

This clonotype was counted many times. The chain uses TRBV5-4 and TRBJ2-3; D is ambiguous. V lost 1 base, J lost 0 bases, and 6 bases lay in between. Germline V gene lookup returns CDR1 SGHNT and CDR2 YYREEE (reference sequence). The CDR3 runs to 14 residues. The CDR3 nucleotides are TGTGCCAGCAGCTTGAAAGCTAGCACAGATACGCAGTATTTT. Amino acids: CASSLKASTDTQYF.

The rearrangement links TRBV3-1 to TRBJ2-7; perhaps TRBD1 as D (6 bases). Germline CDR1 is LGHDT and CDR2 is YNNKEL (reference sequence). The germline V and J ends were trimmed by 4 bases and 5 bases, with 12 bases remaining between them. CDR3 size: 13 residues. CDR3 sequence reads: CASSLRGNHEQYF. Written as DNA, the CDR3 is TGTGCCAGCAGCCTCAGGGGTAACCACGAGCAGTACTTC.

Only one count was recorded for this clonotype. This chain connects TRBV4-2 to TRBJ2-7, with TRBD1 matching over 10 bases. Germline CDR1 reads LGHNA; CDR2 reads YNFKEQ. Germline trimming cut 0 bases from V and 7 bases from J; bases unmatched to any gene: 6. CDR3 length equals 15 residues. CDR3 sequence reads: CASSQDSTGGWEQYF. The CDR3 DNA is TGTGCCAGCAGCCAAGATTCGACAGGGGGCTGGGAGCAGTACTTC.

The chain combines TRBV6-1 with TRBJ2-2, with no clear D. Trimming shortened V by 10 bases and J by 10 bases, and 4 bases separated the two germline ends. The CDR3 contains 8 residues. Germline V CDR1 and CDR2: MNHNS, SASEGT. CDR3 residues: CATPELFF. CDR3 sequence (DNA): TGTGCCACCCCGGAGCTGTTTTTT.

At least ten counts were recorded for this clonotype. V and J are TRBV20-1 and TRBJ1-5; tentatively, D is TRBD1 (6 bases). V lost 6 bases and J 7 bases, leaving 19 bases between the germline ends. The CDR3 loop spans 14 amino acids. CDR1 is DFQATT and CDR2 is SNEGSKA in the germline V gene (reference sequence). The CDR3 region has the DNA TGCAGTGCCTCGCGGGGGCGGCTACAACAGCCCCAGCATTTT. Its translation: CSASRGRLQQPQHF.

This clonotype was counted ten times or more. The CDR3 protein is CATSDTGLAGGREQFF. The DNA for the CDR3 is TGTGCCACCAGTGATACGGGACTAGCGGGGGGGCGTGAGCAGTTCTTC. The rearrangement links TRBV24-1 to TRBJ2-1; 16 positions match TRBD2. After removal of 3 bases from V and 9 bases from J, the junction contained 4 bases not matched to a gene. The CDR3 is 16 amino acids. The V gene's germline CDR1 is KGHDR and CDR2 SFDVKD.

In its sample, this clonotype was seen many times. The rearrangement uses TRBV20-1 and TRBJ1-2; possible D gene TRBD1, 5 bases. V gave up 4 bases and J gave up 1 base, with 10 bases separating them. Germline assignment: CDR1 DFQATT and CDR2 SNEGSKA (reference sequence). The length of the CDR3 is 13 residues. As DNA, the CDR3 is TGCAGTGCTACCGGGGGGGTTAACTATGGCTACACCTTC. This translates into CSATGGVNYGYTF.

This clonotype has only a few counts. The V gene is TRBV10-3, the J gene TRBJ2-5, with D perhaps TRBD2 (5 bases). The germline V gene has CDR1 ENHRY and CDR2 SYGVKD. V was shortened by 6 bases and J by 4 bases, with 6 bases between the two germline ends. The CDR3 runs 11 residues. The CDR3 bases are TGTGCCATCAGGGACTCAGAGACCCAGTACTTC. This codes for CAIRDSETQYF.

The table lists this clonotype with a few counts. J is TRBJ2-2 and V is TRBV5-4; no clear D. Germline assignment: CDR1 SGHNT and CDR2 YYREEE (reference sequence). The CDR3 spans 15 residues. V lost 4 bases, J lost 0 bases, and 10 bases lay in between. The CDR3 here is CASSLPSSNTGELFF. The CDR3 DNA sequence: TGTGCCAGCAGCCTACCTTCCTCGAACACCGGGGAGCTGTTTTTT.

This clonotype was seen repeatedly, ten times or more. The gene calls are TRBV11-1 and TRBJ2-2; 7 positions agree with TRBD2. CDR1 is SGHAT and CDR2 is FQDESV in the germline V gene (reference sequence). The ends lost 4 bases at V and 8 bases at J; junction bases unmatched: 13. CDR3 length: 16 amino acids. In nucleotides, the CDR3 is TGTGCCAGCAGCTCCACAGAAGCGGGAAACGAGGGGGAGCTGTTTTTT. This translates into CASSSTEAGNEGELFF.

There are many counts of this clonotype. The chain joins TRBV7-9 to TRBJ2-7; the D is unclear. This CDR3 contains 14 residues. Germline lookup yields CDR1 SEHNR and CDR2 FQNEAQ (reference sequence). V dropped 5 bases and J dropped 0 bases, with 11 bases sitting between them. In DNA, the CDR3 is TGTGCCAGCAGCCCTTCGGGCCTCTCCTACGAGCAGTACTTC. This sequence encodes CASSPSGLSYEQYF.

This clonotype was detected many times. The J gene is TRBJ2-2, the V gene TRBV4-1; D unclear. The CDR3 covers 17 residues. Germline V CDR1 and CDR2: MGHRA, YSYEKL. V dropped 4 bases and J dropped 8 bases, with 23 bases sitting between them. For the CDR3, the DNA is TGCGCCAGCAGCCCTCCCGTTAGACCATTGAAGAAAGGGGAGCTGTTTTTT. This sequence encodes CASSPPVRPLKKGELFF.

This clonotype was seen repeatedly, ten times or more. The V and J genes are TRBV28 and TRBJ2-1; no reliable D call. This CDR3 has 15 amino acids. Deletions cut 8 bases from V and 12 bases from J, with 26 bases between. In germline, CDR1 is MDHEN, CDR2 SYDVKM. DNA for the CDR3: TGTGCCAGCCTAGAGAACAGCCAATTCTCCTTAGGGCAGTTCTTC. Encoded protein: CASLENSQFSLGQFF.

In the case of this clonotype: One base away lies a much larger clone, so this may be a sequencing read error. J is TRBJ2-7 and V is TRBV29-1; 12 nucleotides line up with TRBD1. J was trimmed by 3 bases and V by 3 bases; bases with no gene match: 3. The CDR3 length is 14 residues. The germline CDR1 and CDR2 sequences are SQVTM and ANQGSEA. The CDR3, as DNA: TGCAGCGTTGATGGGGACAGGGGGCTCTACGAGCAGTACTTC. Its translation is CSVDGDRGLYEQYF.

The CDR3 coding sequence is TGCAGCGTTGAAGATCCGACCCAGGGAAACACCGGGGAGCTGTTTTTT. Translation: CSVEDPTQGNTGELFF. J is TRBJ2-2 and V is TRBV29-1; TRBD1 is a possible D gene (5 bases). Germline V gene sequence: CDR1 SQVTM, CDR2 ANQGSEA. The CDR3 has 16 amino acids. V was cut by 0 bases and J by 2 bases, with 13 bases left in between.

In its sample, this clonotype was seen many times. The V call is TRBV7-2, the J call TRBJ2-6; 7 nucleotides align to TRBD1. Germline assignment: CDR1 SGHTA and CDR2 FQGNSA. This CDR3 is 18 amino acids long. J was trimmed by 0 bases and V by 5 bases; bases with no gene match: 10. The CDR3 loop is CASSPIGQAFSGANVLTF. The DNA for the CDR3 is TGTGCCAGCAGCCCAATAGGACAGGCCTTCTCTGGGGCCAACGTCCTGACTTTC.